The 18 T cell receptor beta chains reported below all come from one sample, sequenced in a study of blood T cell repertoires in COVID-19. The assay was immunoSEQ multiplex PCR, and TCRdb's table has in-frame clones only and misses some. The repertoire consists of 240,000 or so clones, with around 80% occurring once and the leading ten covering under 2%. The sequencing sample was made of peripheral blood. The receptors originated from a woman at least 80 years old with acute or convalescent COVID-19.

The genes are TRBV4-1 and TRBJ2-1; D is unclear. V lost 4 bases to trimming and J lost 3 bases, with 7 bases between them. Germline CDR1 reads MGHRA; CDR2 reads YSYEKL. The CDR3 is made up of 13 amino acids. The chain's CDR3 is CASSPQDYNEQFF. CDR3 nucleotide sequence: TGCGCCAGCAGCCCTCAGGACTACAATGAGCAGTTCTTC.

The rearrangement links TRBV5-1 to TRBJ2-3; TRBD2 agrees at 7 bases. CDR1 is SGHRS and CDR2 is YFSETQ in the germline V gene. CDR3 length: 14 residues. V shed 3 bases, J shed 6 bases, and the junction held 7 bases outside the gene matches. CDR3 nucleotides: TGCGCCAGCAGCTATGGACTAGTGGTGGATACGCAGTATTTT. It specifies CASSYGLVVDTQYF.

This clone occurred once. V and J are TRBV6-5 and TRBJ1-1, with no clear D. Germline loops: CDR1 MNHEY, CDR2 SVGAGI. This CDR3 has 14 residues. V was trimmed by 0 bases and J by 10 bases, leaving 15 bases between them. The CDR3 is CASSYSFSGGVAFF. In DNA form, the CDR3 reads TGTGCCAGCAGTTACTCTTTCTCGGGAGGAGTAGCTTTCTTT.

The chain has TRBV28 and TRBJ2-7; 8 positions agree with TRBD1. Germline trimming cut 3 bases from V and 7 bases from J; bases unmatched to any gene: 8. The CDR3 is made up of 14 amino acids. In germline, CDR1 is MDHEN, CDR2 SYDVKM. The CDR3 bases are TGTGCCAGCAGTTTGCCAGGGGGCGCGGGGGAGCAGTACTTC. Amino acids: CASSLPGGAGEQYF.

As DNA, the CDR3 is TGCAGCGTTGCCCGACTAGCGGGAGGGCAAGAGACCCAGTACTTC. Its protein product is CSVARLAGGQETQYF. The rearrangement uses TRBV29-1 and TRBJ2-5; 14 bases are a match to TRBD2. The V gene's germline CDR1 is SQVTM and CDR2 ANQGSEA. After removal of 4 bases from V and 2 bases from J, the junction contained 3 bases not matched to a gene. CDR3 length equals 15 residues.

This clone was observed a handful of times. CDR3 bases: TGTGCCATCAGTGGGACAGAATCCTACAATGAGCAGTTCTTC. Translating gives CAISGTESYNEQFF. The chain couples TRBV10-3 to TRBJ2-1, with TRBD1 as a possible D gene (6 bases). CDR3 length equals 14 residues. The ends were cut back, 4 bases at V and 1 base at J, with 8 bases in the middle. Germline CDR1 reads ENHRY; CDR2 reads SYGVKD.

This chain connects TRBV6-2 or TRBV6-3 to TRBJ1-5, with D hard to call. The CDR3 loop spans 15 amino acids. V lost 5 bases and J 6 bases, leaving 17 bases between the germline ends. The germline gives CDR1 MNHEY, CDR2 SVGEGT. DNA for the CDR3: TGTGCCAGCAGTGCCCCGGGGATTAGCGGTCAGCCCCAGCATTTT. This sequence encodes CASSAPGISGQPQHF.

The rearrangement joins TRBV6-5 to TRBJ1-2; TRBD1 agrees at 11 bases. Germline trimming cut 6 bases from V and 8 bases from J; bases unmatched to any gene: 8. CDR3 length equals 14 residues. CDR1 and CDR2 from the germline V gene are MNHEY and SVGAGI. DNA of the CDR3: TGTGCCAGCAGGCGGACAGGGGGCGCGGGGGGCTACACCTTC. Translated: CASRRTGGAGGYTF.

The chain uses TRBV18 and TRBJ2-7, with 9 nucleotides matching TRBD1. CDR1 is KGHSH and CDR2 is LQKENI in the germline V gene. CDR3 size: 15 residues. J gave up 3 bases and V 5 bases, and 8 bases lay outside the gene matches. CDR3 region: CASSAGTGIFYEQYF. Here the CDR3 DNA reads TGTGCCAGCTCAGCCGGGACAGGGATTTTCTACGAGCAGTACTTC.

The rearrangement links TRBV5-4 to TRBJ1-3; the D is unclear. Trimming left V 2 bases short and J 3 bases short, with 9 bases between. Germline V gene data show CDR1 as SGHNT and CDR2 as YYREEE (reference sequence). The CDR3 sequence is 14 residues long. The CDR3 nucleotides are TGTGCCAGCAGCTTACAGAGTTTTGGAAACACCATATATTTT. Residues: CASSLQSFGNTIYF. Full variable domain (missing parts from reference TRBV5-4 and TRBJ1-3): ETGVTQSPTHLIKTRGQQVTLRCSSQSGHNTVSWYQQALGQGPQFIFQYYREEENGRGNFPPRFSGLQFPNYSSELNVNALELDDSALYLCASSLQSFGNTIYFGEGSWLTVV.

The sample holds a few counts of this clone. The rearrangement uses TRBV29-1 and TRBJ1-1; 10 bases match TRBD1. CDR3 length: 16 amino acids. The germline V gene has CDR1 SQVTM and CDR2 ANQGSEA. With 6 bases clipped from V and 5 bases from J, the junction kept 15 bases outside the gene matches. As DNA, the CDR3 is TGCAGCGTCCCAAGGGTGAGAGGGACAGGGGATACTGAAGCTTTCTTT. It specifies CSVPRVRGTGDTEAFF.

The chain has TRBV5-1 and TRBJ2-3; possibly TRBD1 for D (6 bases). There are 15 residues in the CDR3. CDR1 is SGHRS and CDR2 is YFSETQ in the germline V gene. Trimming removed 7 bases from V and 1 base from J, with 16 bases in between. The CDR3 loop is CASAGGAGGTDTQYF. Written as DNA, the CDR3 is TGCGCCAGCGCGGGTGGGGCAGGGGGCACAGATACGCAGTATTTT.

This sequence joins TRBV14 and TRBJ1-6; 7 bases map to TRBD1. Germline CDR1 reads SGHDN; CDR2 reads FVKESK. This CDR3 spans 15 amino acids. V lost 1 base, J lost 14 bases, and 11 bases stayed unmatched. The CDR3 protein is CASSQASGGPRALHF. Written as DNA, the CDR3 is TGTGCCAGCAGCCAAGCATCAGGGGGACCACGGGCCCTCCACTTT.

This chain joins TRBV7-8 and TRBJ2-2, with a possible D match to TRBD2 (5 bases). The germline V and J ends were trimmed by 6 bases and 4 bases, with 21 bases remaining between them. Germline CDR1 reads SGHVS; CDR2 reads FQNEAQ. The CDR3 spans 17 residues. The CDR3 coding sequence is TGTGCCAGCAGACCCCTCTATTACCAGGCGGGCACCGGGGAGCTGTTTTTT. Amino acid sequence: CASRPLYYQAGTGELFF.

This chain uses TRBV12-3 or TRBV12-4 with TRBJ1-1; D possibly corresponds to TRBD1 (6 bases). The CDR3 has 13 residues. V lost 3 bases, J lost 8 bases, and 13 bases lay in between. Written as DNA, the CDR3 is TGTGCCAGCAGTTTCGCGCAGGGACAAGAAGCTTTCTTT. Translating it yields CASSFAQGQEAFF.

This sequence joins TRBV6-1 and TRBJ2-1, with TRBD1 matching 12 bases. The CDR3 spans 17 residues. Looked up from germline, CDR1 is MNHNS and CDR2 is SASEGT. V shed 2 bases, J shed 9 bases, and the junction held 11 bases outside the gene matches. CDR3 loop: CASSEIWGDRGHFEQFF. The CDR3 DNA is TGTGCCAGCAGTGAAATTTGGGGGGACAGGGGGCATTTTGAGCAGTTCTTC.

The J gene is TRBJ1-2, the V gene TRBV7-2; D is possibly TRBD1 (5 bases). CDR1 and CDR2 from the germline V gene are SGHTA and FQGNSA. With 5 bases removed from V and 0 bases from J, the gap between germline ends came to 10 bases. This CDR3 comprises 14 residues. The CDR3 DNA is TGTGCCAGCAGCCCGTGGGGCGCTAACTATGGCTACACCTTC. This gives the protein CASSPWGANYGYTF.

V usage is TRBV5-5 and J usage is TRBJ1-1, with unresolved D. The V gene lost 2 bases and the J gene lost 1 base, with 6 bases spanning the gap. The CDR3 is made up of 13 amino acids. The germline CDR1 and CDR2 sequences are SGHKS and YYEKEE (reference sequence). The CDR3 loop reads CASSFGPNTEAFF. CDR3 nucleotide sequence: TGTGCCAGCAGCTTTGGCCCGAACACTGAAGCTTTCTTT.